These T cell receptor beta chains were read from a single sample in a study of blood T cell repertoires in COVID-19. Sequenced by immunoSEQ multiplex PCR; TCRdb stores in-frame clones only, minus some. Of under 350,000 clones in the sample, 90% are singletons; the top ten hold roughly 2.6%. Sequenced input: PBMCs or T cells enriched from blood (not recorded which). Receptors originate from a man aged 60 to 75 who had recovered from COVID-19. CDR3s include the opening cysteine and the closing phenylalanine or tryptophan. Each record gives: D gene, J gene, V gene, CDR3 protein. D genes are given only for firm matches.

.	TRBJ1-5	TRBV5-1	CASSPSANSNQPQHF
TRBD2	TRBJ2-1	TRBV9	CASSAAGAFYNEQFF
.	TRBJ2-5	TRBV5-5	CASSYSQETQYF
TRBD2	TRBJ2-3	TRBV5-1	CASSLSGTSGRALADTQYF
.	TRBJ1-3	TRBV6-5	CASSQGSTGNTIYF
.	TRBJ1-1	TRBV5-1	CASSSQTQGNTEAFF
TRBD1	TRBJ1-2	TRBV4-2	CASSQRGPGAQGYTF
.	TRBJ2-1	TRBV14	CASSQPQGWDNNEQFF
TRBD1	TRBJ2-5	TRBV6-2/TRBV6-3	CASSKFTGEETQYF
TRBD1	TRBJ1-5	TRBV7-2	CASSLLDRRDQPQHF
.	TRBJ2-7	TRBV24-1	CATSDPSGHTYEQYF
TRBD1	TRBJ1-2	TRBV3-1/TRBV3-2	CASSHRTPIDRVHYGYTF
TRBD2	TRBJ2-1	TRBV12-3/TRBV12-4	CASSLGTSGPQFF
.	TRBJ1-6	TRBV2	CASSDLSNSPLHF
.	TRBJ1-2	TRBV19	CASSMNSRTANYGYTF
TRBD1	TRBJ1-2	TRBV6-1	CASSESTGVNYGYTF
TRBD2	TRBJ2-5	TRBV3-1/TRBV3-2	CASRGEGQETQYF
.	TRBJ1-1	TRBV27	CASSAGHVNTEAFF
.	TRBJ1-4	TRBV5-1	CASSLGTSREKLFF
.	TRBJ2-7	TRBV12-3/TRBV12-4	CASSFGQSYEQYF
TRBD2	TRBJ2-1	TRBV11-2	CASSDGLVSYNEQFF
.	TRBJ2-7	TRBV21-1	CASSKAEAASSYEQYF
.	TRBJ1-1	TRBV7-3	CASSPQGMNTEAFF
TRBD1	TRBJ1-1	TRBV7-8	CASSLWTGSTTEAFF
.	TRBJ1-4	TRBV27	CASRPGGGASGKLFF
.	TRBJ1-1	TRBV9	CASSVVAGVNTEAFF
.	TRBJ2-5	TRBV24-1	CATSDFRHRQETQYF
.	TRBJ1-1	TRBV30	CAWSVTITEAFF
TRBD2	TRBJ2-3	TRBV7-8	CASSYSSGGTTDTQYF
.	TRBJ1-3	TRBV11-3	CASSENRAPGNTIYF
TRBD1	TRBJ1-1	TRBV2	CASRGQANTEAFF
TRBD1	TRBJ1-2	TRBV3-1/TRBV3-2	CASSQKQGAFSGGYTF
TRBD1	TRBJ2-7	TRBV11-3	CASSPWKGARIYEQYF
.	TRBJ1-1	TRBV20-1	CSASFQMNTEAFF
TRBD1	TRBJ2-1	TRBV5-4	CASRRDRGSYNEQFF
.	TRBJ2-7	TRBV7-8	CASTVTGSYEQYF
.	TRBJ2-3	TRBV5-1	CASSLSPNTQYF
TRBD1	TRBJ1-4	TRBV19	CASSDRGRHEKLFF
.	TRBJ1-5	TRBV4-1	CASSQEQDNQPQHF
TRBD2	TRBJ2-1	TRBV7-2	CASSPWTSGGAGQFF
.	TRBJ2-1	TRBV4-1	CASSQDRVEQFF